The 10 T cell receptor beta chains listed next were all sequenced from one sample in a study of vaccination and CD4 T cells after COVID-19. The assay that was used to sequence DNA from cultured CD4+ T cells was the Oncomine TCR Beta short-read assay. TCRdb re-called the PCR reads through MiXCR, storing one row per CDR3 protein. The sample includes approximately 12,000 distinct CDR3 sequences, approximately 60% of them seen just once. For these receptors, no antigen is known. The treatment was: 10-day PBMC culture with coronavirus spike peptide pools or control peptides (ViraFEST assay). The input for sequencing was CD4+ T cells from blood, cultured in vitro, taken before SARS-CoV-2 vaccination. The receptors were sampled from a human donor who had recovered from COVID-19.

This clonotype has just a few counts. The chain uses TRBV2 and TRBJ1-3; D is uncertain. The CDR3 runs 15 residues. The ends were cut back, 7 bases at V and 0 bases at J, with 13 bases in the middle. In germline, CDR1 is SNHLY, CDR2 FYNNEI. The CDR3 region is CASTEMGTSGNTIYF. CDR3 nucleotides: TGTGCCAGCACTGAGATGGGAACCTCTGGAAACACCATATATTTT.

The rearrangement joins TRBV21-1 to TRBJ1-5; TRBD1, the D gene given by the table, was not confirmed from the DNA. TRBV21-1 is listed as a pseudogene. The CDR3 covers 19 residues. CDR3 DNA: TGTGCCAGCAGGGCTAAGAGGGACAGGGGGCGCGGGAGCAATCAGCCCCAGCATTTT. Translating it yields CASRAKRDRGRGSNQPQHF.

The genes are TRBV29-1 and TRBJ2-7, with D uncertain. The CDR3 loop spans 14 amino acids. V was trimmed by 4 bases and J by 0 bases, leaving 13 bases between them. Germline lookup yields CDR1 SQVTM and CDR2 ANQGSEA. The CDR3 nucleotides are TGCAGCGTTGCCCGCGGTCTGGACTCCTACGAGCAGTACTTC. Translated, it gives CSVARGLDSYEQYF.

The CDR3 region has the DNA TGTGCCAGCAGTGTGGGGACAGGGGATACGCAGTATTTT. Residues: CASSVGTGDTQYF. The chain carries TRBV2 and TRBJ2-3; 9 bases match TRBD1. The germline CDR1 and CDR2 sequences are SNHLY and FYNNEI. The CDR3 has 13 amino acids. V trimming: 4 bases; J trimming: 6 bases; junction bases outside the gene matches: 2.

This sequence joins TRBV7-2 and TRBJ2-1; D not resolved. The CDR3 extends over 15 amino acids. Deletions cut 4 bases from V and 4 bases from J, with 14 bases between. Germline CDR1 is SGHTA and CDR2 is FQGNSA. This chain's CDR3 is CTSSSRLNRYNEQFF. The CDR3 region has the DNA TGTACCAGCAGCTCCAGACTCAATAGGTACAATGAGCAGTTCTTC.

The CDR3 reads CASTSVGDEQYF. CDR3 coding DNA: TGTGCCAGCACCTCCGTTGGTGACGAGCAGTACTTC. The chain couples TRBV6-1 to TRBJ2-7; D is unclear. Trimming removed 7 bases at V and 5 bases at J, with 12 bases between. Germline V CDR1 and CDR2: MNHNS, SASEGT. The CDR3 length is 12 residues.

The chain joins TRBV7-2 to TRBJ2-3; 7 bases are shared with TRBD2. This CDR3 is 16 amino acids long. Germline V gene sequence: CDR1 SGHTA, CDR2 FQGNSA. Losses at the gene ends were 5 bases for V and 0 bases for J; bases not matched to a gene: 8. The CDR3: CASSDSRAGSTDTQYF. CDR3 DNA: TGTGCCAGCAGCGACTCCCGAGCGGGAAGCACAGATACGCAGTATTTT.

The table lists this clonotype with a few counts. The chain links TRBV10-3 to TRBJ1-2; TRBD1 is a possible D gene (6 bases). CDR3 size: 13 residues. V shed 6 bases and J shed 0 bases, with 8 bases lying between them. From germline, CDR1 is ENHRY and CDR2 SYGVKD. The CDR3 coding sequence is TGTGCCATCAGCGGGACAACTAACTATGGCTACACCTTC. Amino acids: CAISGTTNYGYTF.

The chain uses TRBV19 and TRBJ2-7; D unclear. This CDR3 spans 13 amino acids. The ends were cut back, 3 bases at V and 6 bases at J, with 12 bases in the middle. Germline V gives CDR1 LNHDA, CDR2 SQIVND (reference sequence). CDR3 sequence: CASSISRRGEQYF. For the CDR3, the DNA is TGTGCCAGTAGTATCAGTCGGCGAGGCGAGCAGTACTTC.

The chain employs TRBV6-2 or TRBV6-3 and TRBJ2-3, with 14 bases that match TRBD2. Germline CDR1 MNHEY, CDR2 SVGEGT. The CDR3 sequence is 20 residues long. V lost 6 bases to trimming and J lost 1 base; unmatched junction nucleotides: 15. DNA of the CDR3: TGTGCCAGCAGCTACATACGCGGGACTAGCGGGAGAAAAGGCACAGATACGCAGTATTTT. It specifies CASSYIRGTSGRKGTDTQYF.